This TCR beta chain derives from a study (TCRdb year 2016). Study-wide context: The research examined where HIV persistence comes from in people whose immune systems controlled HIV infection without treatment.

By sample share, this clonotype is hyperexpanded (1% or more). It lacks a known antigen. Nothing much larger sits one base from this clone, and base qualities are not available. Libraries came from 5' RACE. Data came from an Illumina HiSeq 2000. TCRdb passed the public sequencing reads through fastp at Q25 and MiXCR, retaining productive beta sequences. Every CDR3 protein is listed once, alongside the most common genes and DNA of its rows. A total of about 590 distinct CDR3 sequences appear in this sample, more than 9% of them only once. The top ten constitute 27% of the sample. Spanning cysteine to phenylalanine, the CDR3 consists of 14 amino acids. The CDR3 DNA has 42 bases and is translated from base 1. In the germline V gene, CDR1 corresponds to LGHNA and CDR2 to YSLEER. A distance of 8 bases separates the germline ends of V and J, which lose 1 base and 4 bases respectively.

Source material: total memory T cells from blood PBMCs. The cell subset or site label, read with the paper, signifies: transitional memory CD4+ T cells. Recombination linked TRBV4-3 to TRBJ1-5; the D gene is possibly TRBD1, with 5 bases matching. The sequence was obtained from a male donor with HIV. The nucleotides read TGCGCCAGCAGCCAAGTTTCAGGGAATCAGCCCCAGCATTTT. Translation gives CASSQVSGNQPQHF.